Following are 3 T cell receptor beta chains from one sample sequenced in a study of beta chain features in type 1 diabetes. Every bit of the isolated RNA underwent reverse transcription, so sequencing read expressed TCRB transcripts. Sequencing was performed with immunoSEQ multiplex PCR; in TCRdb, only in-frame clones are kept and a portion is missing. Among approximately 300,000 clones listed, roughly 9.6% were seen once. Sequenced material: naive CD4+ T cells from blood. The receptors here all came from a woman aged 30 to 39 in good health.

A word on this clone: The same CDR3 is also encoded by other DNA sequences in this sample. CDR3 residues: CASSYSGTQETQYF. DNA of the CDR3: TGTGCCAGCAGTTACTCGGGCACCCAAGAGACCCAGTACTTC. J is TRBJ2-5 and V is TRBV6-5; unclear D gene. This CDR3 has 14 amino acids. The germline V gene encodes CDR1 MNHEY and CDR2 SVGAGI. V lost 0 bases and J 1 base, leaving 6 bases between the germline ends.

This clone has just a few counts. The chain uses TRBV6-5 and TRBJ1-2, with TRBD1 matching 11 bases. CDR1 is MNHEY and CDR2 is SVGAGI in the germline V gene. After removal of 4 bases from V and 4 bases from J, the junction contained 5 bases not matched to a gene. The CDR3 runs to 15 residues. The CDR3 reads CASSSRDRGVYGYTF. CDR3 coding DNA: TGTGCCAGCAGTTCCCGGGACAGGGGGGTCTATGGCTACACCTTC.

CDR3 loop: CATAGRPISGEQYF. DNA of the CDR3: TGTGCCACCGCGGGCAGGCCCATTTCGGGGGAGCAGTACTTC. The gene calls are TRBV5-4 and TRBJ2-7, with a weak D call TRBD2 (5 bases). CDR3 length: 14 residues. The V end was cut by 9 bases, the J end by 7 bases, with 23 bases between. Germline-derived CDR1 and CDR2 are SGHNT and YYREEE (reference sequence).